This T cell receptor (beta chain) was retrieved from a study of control samples from healthy donors and cancer patients. Sequenced by immunoSEQ multiplex PCR; TCRdb stores in-frame clones only, minus some. The repertoire consists of almost 90,000 clones, with 86% occurring once and the leading ten covering about 21%. With 6 bases removed from V and 3 bases from J, the gap between germline ends came to 12 bases. The length of the CDR3 is 15 residues. CDR1 is MDHEN and CDR2 is SYDVKM in the germline V gene. This receptor was obtained from a man younger than 40 in good health. The rearrangement links TRBV28 to TRBJ2-6; a possible D gene is TRBD1 (5 bases). Sequenced: blood. CDR3 region: CASRTAQGGANVLTF. CDR3 coding DNA: TGTGCCAGCAGGACCGCTCAGGGTGGGGCCAACGTCCTGACTTTC.